The clone carrying this T cell receptor (beta chain) was seen ten or more times. The data derive from a study of CD8+CD57+ T cells in acquired aplastic anemia. Patients picked for sequencing had shown CD8+CD57+ cell expansion detected by flow cytometry. This CDR3 spans 15 amino acids. Germline assignment: CDR1 SGHDT and CDR2 YYEEEE. Trimming left V 0 bases short and J 4 bases short, with 14 bases between. Using genomic DNA as the template, TCR beta VDJ and CDR3 profiling was carried out. TCRdb analysed the reads with MiXCR anew, one entry per CDR3 protein. The data show more than 95,000 distinct CDR3 sequences, about 43% seen once.

The chain combines TRBV5-6 with TRBJ2-7; D is ambiguous. Source material: sorted CD4+, CD8+, or CD8+CD57+ T cells (not recorded which) from PBMCs. The TCR originated in a human donor with aplastic anemia. DNA of the CDR3: TGTGCCAGCAGCTTGGTACTGGCATGGGGTTACGAGCAGTACTTC. This gives the protein CASSLVLAWGYEQYF. The full variable domain, in which reference TRBV5-6 and TRBJ2-7 provide the parts outside the CDR3, is DAGVTQSPTHLIKTRGQQVTLRCSPKSGHDTVSWYQQALGQGPQFIFQYYEEEERQRGNFPDRFSGHQFPNYSSELNVNALLLGDSALYLCASSLVLAWGYEQYFGPGTRLTVT.